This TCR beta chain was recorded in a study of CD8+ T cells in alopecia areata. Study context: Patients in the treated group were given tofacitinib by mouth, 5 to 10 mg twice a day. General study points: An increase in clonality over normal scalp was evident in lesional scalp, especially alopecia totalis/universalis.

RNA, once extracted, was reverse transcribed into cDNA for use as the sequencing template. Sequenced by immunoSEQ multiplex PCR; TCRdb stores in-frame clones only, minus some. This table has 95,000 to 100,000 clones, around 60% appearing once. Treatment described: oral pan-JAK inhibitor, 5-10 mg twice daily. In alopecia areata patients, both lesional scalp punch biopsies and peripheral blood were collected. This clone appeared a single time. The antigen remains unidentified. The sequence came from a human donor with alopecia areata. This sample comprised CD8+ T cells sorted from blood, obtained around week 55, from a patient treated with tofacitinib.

CDR3 loop: CASSFPGSGELFF. The CDR3 DNA reads as TGTGCCAGCAGCTTCCCGGGATCTGGGGAGCTGTTTTTT. The J gene is TRBJ2-2, the V gene TRBV7-2; D is perhaps TRBD2 (5 bases). The germline V gene encodes CDR1 SGHTA and CDR2 FQGNSA. This CDR3 has 13 amino acids. Deletions cut 3 bases from V and 8 bases from J, with 10 bases between.